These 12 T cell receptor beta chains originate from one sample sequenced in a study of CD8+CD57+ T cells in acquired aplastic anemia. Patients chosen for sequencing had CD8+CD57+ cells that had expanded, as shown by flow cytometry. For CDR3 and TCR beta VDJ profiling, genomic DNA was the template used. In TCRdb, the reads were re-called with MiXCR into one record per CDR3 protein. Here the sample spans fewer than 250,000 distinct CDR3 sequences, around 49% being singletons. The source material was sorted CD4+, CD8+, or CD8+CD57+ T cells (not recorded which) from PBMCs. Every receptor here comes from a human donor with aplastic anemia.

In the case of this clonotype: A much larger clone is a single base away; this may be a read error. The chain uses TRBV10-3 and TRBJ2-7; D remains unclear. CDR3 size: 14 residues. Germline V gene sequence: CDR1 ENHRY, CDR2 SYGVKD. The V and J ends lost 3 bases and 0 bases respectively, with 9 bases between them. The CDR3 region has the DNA TGTGCCATCAGTGAAAGGAGCTTCTCCTACGAGCAGTACTTC. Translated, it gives CAISERSFSYEQYF.

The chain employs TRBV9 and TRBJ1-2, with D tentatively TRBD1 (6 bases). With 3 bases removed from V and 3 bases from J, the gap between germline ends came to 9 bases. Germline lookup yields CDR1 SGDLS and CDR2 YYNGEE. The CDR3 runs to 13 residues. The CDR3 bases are TGTGCCAGCAGCGGACAGGTTCACTATGGCTACACCTTC. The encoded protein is CASSGQVHYGYTF.

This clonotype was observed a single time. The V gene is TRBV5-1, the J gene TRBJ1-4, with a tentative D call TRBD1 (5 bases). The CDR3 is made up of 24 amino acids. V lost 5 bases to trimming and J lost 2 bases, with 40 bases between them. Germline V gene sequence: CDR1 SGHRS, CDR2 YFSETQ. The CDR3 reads CASSSSGRAGCDPREGWTNEKLFF. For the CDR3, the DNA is TGCGCCAGCAGTTCCAGCGGCCGGGCGGGATGTGATCCCCGAGAGGGGTGGACTAATGAAAAACTGTTTTTT.

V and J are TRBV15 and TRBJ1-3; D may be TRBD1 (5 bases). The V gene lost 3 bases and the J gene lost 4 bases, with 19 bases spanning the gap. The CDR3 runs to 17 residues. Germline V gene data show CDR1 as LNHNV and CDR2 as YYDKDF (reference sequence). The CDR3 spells CATSRDSRGMQGNTIYF. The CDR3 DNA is TGTGCCACCAGCAGGGATAGTCGGGGGATGCAAGGAAACACCATATATTTT.

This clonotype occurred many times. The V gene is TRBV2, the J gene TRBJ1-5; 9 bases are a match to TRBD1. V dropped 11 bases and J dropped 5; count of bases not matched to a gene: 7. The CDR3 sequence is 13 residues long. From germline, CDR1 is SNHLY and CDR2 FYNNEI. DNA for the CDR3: TGTGCCGGAGGACAGGGGTTCGATCAGCCCCAGCATTTT. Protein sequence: CAGGQGFDQPQHF.

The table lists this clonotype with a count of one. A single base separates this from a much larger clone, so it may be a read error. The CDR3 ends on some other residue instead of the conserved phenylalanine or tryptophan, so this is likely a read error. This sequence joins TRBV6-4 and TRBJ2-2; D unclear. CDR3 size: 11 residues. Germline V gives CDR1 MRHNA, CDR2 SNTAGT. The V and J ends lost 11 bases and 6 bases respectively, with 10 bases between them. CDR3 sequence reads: CALNKAGELFY. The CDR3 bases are TGTGCCCTGAATAAGGCCGGGGAGCTGTTTTAT.

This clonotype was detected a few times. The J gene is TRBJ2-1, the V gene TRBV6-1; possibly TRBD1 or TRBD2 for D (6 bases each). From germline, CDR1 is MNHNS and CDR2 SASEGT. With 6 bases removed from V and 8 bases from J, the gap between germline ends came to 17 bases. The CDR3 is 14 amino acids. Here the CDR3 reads CASRSSGGGDEQFF. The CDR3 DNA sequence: TGTGCCAGCAGGAGTTCTGGGGGCGGGGATGAGCAGTTCTTC.

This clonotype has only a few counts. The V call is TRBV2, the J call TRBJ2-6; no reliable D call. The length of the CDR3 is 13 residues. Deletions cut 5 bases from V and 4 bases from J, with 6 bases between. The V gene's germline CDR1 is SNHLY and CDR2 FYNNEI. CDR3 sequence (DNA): TGTGCCAGCAGTAAGTCAGGGGCCAACGTCCTGACTTTC. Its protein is CASSKSGANVLTF.

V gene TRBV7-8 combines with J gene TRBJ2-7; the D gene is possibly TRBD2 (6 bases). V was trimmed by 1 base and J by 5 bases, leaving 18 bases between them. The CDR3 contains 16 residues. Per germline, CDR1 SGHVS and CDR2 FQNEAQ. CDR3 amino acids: CASSLVSRELFDEQYF. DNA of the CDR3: TGTGCCAGCAGCTTAGTTTCCCGGGAGCTGTTCGACGAGCAGTACTTC.

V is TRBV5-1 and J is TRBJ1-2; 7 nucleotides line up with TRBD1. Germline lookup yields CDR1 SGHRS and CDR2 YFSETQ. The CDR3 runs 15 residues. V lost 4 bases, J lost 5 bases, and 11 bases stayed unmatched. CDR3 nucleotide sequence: TGCGCCAGCAGCCAGTACGGGACAGCGAGGTATGGCTACACCTTC. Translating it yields CASSQYGTARYGYTF. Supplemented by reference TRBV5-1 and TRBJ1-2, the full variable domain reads KAGVTQTPRYLIKTRGQQVTLSCSPISGHRSVSWYQQTPGQGLQFLFEYFSETQRNKGNFPGRFSGRQFSNSRSEMNVSTLELGDSALYLCASSQYGTARYGYTFGSGTRLTVV.

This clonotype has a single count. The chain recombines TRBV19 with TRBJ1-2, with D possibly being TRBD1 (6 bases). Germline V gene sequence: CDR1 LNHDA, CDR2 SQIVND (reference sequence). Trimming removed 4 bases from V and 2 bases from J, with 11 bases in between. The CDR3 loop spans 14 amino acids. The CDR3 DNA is TGTGCCAGTAGTAAAACAGGGTGGAACTATGGCTACACCTTC. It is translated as CASSKTGWNYGYTF.

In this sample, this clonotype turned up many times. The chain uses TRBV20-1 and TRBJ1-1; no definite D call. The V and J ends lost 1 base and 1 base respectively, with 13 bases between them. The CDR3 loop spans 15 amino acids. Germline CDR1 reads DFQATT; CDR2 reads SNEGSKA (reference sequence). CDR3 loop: CSARGRAPANTEAFF. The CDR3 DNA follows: TGCAGTGCTAGAGGTCGGGCCCCAGCGAACACTGAAGCTTTCTTT.